A selection of T cell receptor beta chains follows, all from one sample in a study of cytomegalovirus exposure and HLA in healthy donors. Measured with immunoSEQ multiplex PCR; TCRdb has only the in-frame clones, and not every one. Here the sample spans 150,000 to 200,000 clones, just under 80% being singletons. Sequenced material: PBMCs. These receptors all stem from a man aged 18 to 29 in good health and CMV-seropositive. Each CDR3 is given with its conserved first and last residue. Each record gives: J gene, D gene, V gene, clone size, CDR3 protein, CDR3 DNA. D genes are given only for firm matches. The size of a clone is reported for some rows only, either as once, few or many, or as a class for expanded clones.

j_call: TRBJ1-5; d_call: .; v_call: TRBV6-1; clone_size: .; cdr3_aa: CASSGGGLSHVYSNQPQHF; cdr3_nt: TGTGCCAGCAGTGGGGGGGGGTTGTCACACGTCTATAGCAATCAGCCCCAGCATTTT
j_call: TRBJ2-3; d_call: .; v_call: TRBV5-6; clone_size: .; cdr3_aa: CASSLVADTQYF; cdr3_nt: TGTGCCAGCAGCTTGGTCGCAGATACGCAGTATTTT
j_call: TRBJ2-1; d_call: .; v_call: TRBV4-1; clone_size: .; cdr3_aa: CASSQYSGSSYNEQFF; cdr3_nt: TGCGCCAGTAGCCAGTATAGTGGGAGCTCCTACAATGAGCAGTTCTTC
j_call: TRBJ1-2; d_call: TRBD1; v_call: TRBV9; clone_size: .; cdr3_aa: CASSAGTAYGYTF; cdr3_nt: TGTGCCAGCAGCGCCGGGACAGCCTATGGCTACACCTTC
j_call: TRBJ1-1; d_call: TRBD1; v_call: TRBV6-4; clone_size: .; cdr3_aa: CASRETGAENTEAFF; cdr3_nt: TGTGCCAGCAGAGAAACAGGGGCGGAGAACACTGAAGCTTTCTTT
j_call: TRBJ1-3; d_call: .; v_call: TRBV29-1; clone_size: once; cdr3_aa: CSVGTAAGNTIYF; cdr3_nt: TGCAGCGTTGGTACAGCGGCTGGAAACACCATATATTTT
j_call: TRBJ2-7; d_call: TRBD1; v_call: TRBV4-1; clone_size: .; cdr3_aa: CASSQVGAGGYEQYF; cdr3_nt: TGCGCCAGCAGCCAAGTTGGGGCAGGGGGATACGAGCAGTACTTC
j_call: TRBJ1-1; d_call: .; v_call: TRBV29-1; clone_size: once; cdr3_aa: CSVEGHLPNTEAFF; cdr3_nt: TGCAGCGTTGAGGGACATCTACCGAACACTGAAGCTTTCTTT
j_call: TRBJ1-5; d_call: .; v_call: TRBV4-1; clone_size: few; cdr3_aa: CASSQEESEAQPQHF; cdr3_nt: TGCGCCAGCAGCCAAGAGGAAAGCGAGGCGCAGCCCCAGCATTTT
j_call: TRBJ1-2; d_call: .; v_call: TRBV7-9; clone_size: .; cdr3_aa: CASSSGSGQTYGYTF; cdr3_nt: TGTGCCAGCAGCTCCGGTAGCGGGCAAACCTATGGCTACACCTTC
j_call: TRBJ1-5; d_call: TRBD1; v_call: TRBV18; clone_size: .; cdr3_aa: CASSGPQGALGNQPQHF; cdr3_nt: TGTGCCAGCTCAGGGCCCCAGGGGGCTTTGGGCAATCAGCCCCAGCATTTT
j_call: TRBJ2-5; d_call: .; v_call: TRBV6-8; clone_size: .; cdr3_aa: CASSYVWTPMQETQYF; cdr3_nt: TGTGCCAGCAGTTACGTTTGGACACCGATGCAAGAGACCCAGTACTTC
j_call: TRBJ2-7; d_call: TRBD2; v_call: TRBV9; clone_size: .; cdr3_aa: CASSVSGSGYEQYF; cdr3_nt: TGTGCCAGCAGCGTTAGCGGGAGTGGCTACGAGCAGTACTTC
j_call: TRBJ1-2; d_call: .; v_call: TRBV5-1; clone_size: .; cdr3_aa: CASSLGAYYGYTF; cdr3_nt: TGCGCCAGCAGCTTAGGGGCGTACTATGGCTACACCTTC
j_call: TRBJ2-7; d_call: TRBD1; v_call: TRBV10-3; clone_size: .; cdr3_aa: CATGTGLSYEQYF; cdr3_nt: TGTGCCACCGGGACAGGCCTCTCCTACGAGCAGTACTTC
j_call: TRBJ2-7; d_call: TRBD1; v_call: TRBV4-3; clone_size: .; cdr3_aa: CASSATGTGGTYEQYF; cdr3_nt: TGCGCCAGCAGCGCCACCGGGACAGGGGGCACCTACGAGCAGTACTTC
j_call: TRBJ2-1; d_call: TRBD1; v_call: TRBV19; clone_size: .; cdr3_aa: CASTDRRDNEQFF; cdr3_nt: TGTGCCAGTACGGACAGGCGAGACAATGAGCAGTTCTTC
j_call: TRBJ2-3; d_call: TRBD2; v_call: TRBV7-9; clone_size: .; cdr3_aa: CASIEAGGVDTQYF; cdr3_nt: TGTGCCAGCATCGAGGCGGGAGGAGTAGATACGCAGTATTTT
j_call: TRBJ2-7; d_call: .; v_call: TRBV28; clone_size: .; cdr3_aa: CASSPPEPYEQYF; cdr3_nt: TGTGCCAGCAGCCCTCCGGAGCCCTACGAGCAGTACTTC
j_call: TRBJ1-2; d_call: .; v_call: TRBV2; clone_size: .; cdr3_aa: CASRARTENYGYTF; cdr3_nt: TGTGCCAGCAGGGCCCGGACAGAGAACTATGGCTACACCTTC
j_call: TRBJ1-1; d_call: .; v_call: TRBV6-5; clone_size: .; cdr3_aa: CASGTGNTEAFF; cdr3_nt: TGTGCCAGCGGAACGGGGAACACTGAAGCTTTCTTT
j_call: TRBJ2-3; d_call: .; v_call: TRBV30; clone_size: .; cdr3_aa: CAWGGESQYF; cdr3_nt: TGTGCCTGGGGTGGGGAGTCGCAGTATTTT
j_call: TRBJ1-2; d_call: .; v_call: TRBV2; clone_size: .; cdr3_aa: CASRAGHYGYTF; cdr3_nt: TGTGCCAGCAGGGCGGGTCACTATGGCTACACCTTC